The 17 T cell receptor beta chains listed next were all sequenced from one sample in a study of tumor-infiltrating lymphocytes in primary liver carcinoma. Priming with a constant-region primer yielded TCR beta cDNA from 400 to 500 ng total RNA. Sequencing libraries for TCR beta derived from three nested multiplex PCR rounds that used slightly modified ARM-PCR. Forward primers for TRBV1-TRBV30 and a C-beta reverse primer served the first two PCR rounds, at 10 cycles each. TCRdb reanalysed the multiplex PCR reads using MiXCR and keeps one entry per CDR3 protein. The table includes 100,000 to 150,000 distinct CDR3 sequences, 50% to 80% detected once. It was from about 21-30 mg of unsorted bulk tissue that RNA and DNA were co-extracted. The sequenced sample was liver tumor tissue from sampling region 3. Subset indicated: tumor region T3, left-lateral pole. The source is a woman aged 60 to 75 with primary liver carcinoma and hepatitis B virus infection.

Comments on this clonotype: Just one base apart from a much larger clone, this may be a read error. This chain links TRBV5-4 with TRBJ1-1; D is ambiguous. Germline CDR1 and CDR2: SGHNT and YYREEE (reference sequence). V shed 4 bases and J shed 4 bases, with 20 bases lying between them. This CDR3 is 16 amino acids long. CDR3 sequence reads: CASSLAGSCFTTEAFF. The CDR3 DNA is TGTGCCAGCAGCCTCGCCGGGTCTTGCTTTACCACTGAAGCTTTCTTT.

This clonotype was observed many times. The rearrangement joins TRBV12-3 or TRBV12-4 to TRBJ1-2; D gene ambiguous. This CDR3 is 13 amino acids long. Trimming left V 7 bases short and J 2 bases short, with 11 bases between. The CDR3 sequence: CASTGSLNYGYTF. CDR3 nucleotide sequence: TGTGCCAGCACCGGGTCTCTAAACTATGGCTACACCTTC.

With respect to this clonotype: A read error may account for a junction end that differs from germline. This sequence joins TRBV29-1 and TRBJ2-5, with D perhaps assigned TRBD1 or TRBD2 (6 bases each). The germline CDR1 and CDR2 sequences are SQVTM and ANQGSEA. The CDR3 contains 15 residues. Written as DNA, the CDR3 is TGCAGCATGGAAGGGGGGACATGGGACCAAGGGACCCAGTACTTC. Translating gives CSMEGGTWDQGTQYF.

Regarding this clonotype: A much larger clone sits a single nucleotide away, making a read error possible. The V call is TRBV10-3, the J call TRBJ2-1; no definite D call. The CDR3 sequence is 11 residues long. CDR1 is ENHRY and CDR2 is SYGVKD in the germline V gene. The CDR3 bases are TGTGCCATCAGTTCGGCCAATGAGCAGCTCTTC. It yields the protein CAISSANEQLF.

V and J are TRBV10-3 and TRBJ2-4; a possible D gene is TRBD1 (6 bases). V gave up 2 bases and J gave up 3 bases, with 8 bases separating them. The CDR3 is 14 amino acids. Per the germline V gene, CDR1 is ENHRY and CDR2 is SYGVKD. This CDR3 is CAISEVGGKNIQYF. As DNA, the CDR3 is TGTGCCATCAGTGAGGTAGGGGGCAAAAACATTCAGTACTTC.

As to this clonotype: An end of the junction does not agree with germline; a read error may underlie this. The gene calls are TRBV24-1 and TRBJ2-1, with D possibly TRBD2 on 5 matching bases. Germline V CDR1 and CDR2: KGHDR, SFDVKD. The CDR3 totals 13 residues. DNA for the CDR3: TGTGCCACCGAAGGTCGAGGGTACAATGAGCAGATCTTC. It translates to CATEGRGYNEQIF.

With respect to this clonotype: Given a much more abundant clone one base away, this may be a read error. The V and J genes are TRBV5-1 and TRBJ2-1; a weak D match, TRBD1 (6 bases). The germline V gene encodes CDR1 SGHRS and CDR2 YFSETQ. CDR3 size: 15 residues. CDR3 in DNA: TGCGCCAGCAGCAAACAGGGTAGCTCCTACAATGAGCAGCTCTTC. Amino acid sequence: CASSKQGSSYNEQLF.

Points on this clonotype: One end of the junction is discordant with germline, which a read error may explain. The chain couples TRBV29-1 to TRBJ2-1; TRBD2 might be the D (7 bases). The CDR3 is 14 residues long. Germline CDR1 and CDR2: SQVTM and ANQGSEA. This CDR3 reads CSVPQREGGNKQCF. The CDR3 coding sequence is TGCAGCGTTCCTCAGCGGGAAGGGGGTAATAAGCAGTGCTTC.

This clonotype showed up just once. A much larger clone differs by one base, so this may be a read error. The chain links TRBV10-3 to TRBJ1-2; no reliable D call. Looked up from germline, CDR1 is ENHRY and CDR2 is SYGVKD. The CDR3 is 16 amino acids. The CDR3 region has the DNA TGTGCCATCAATGAGTCAGTCGGGAGCTCGATCTATGGCTACACCTTC. The encoded protein is CAINESVGSSIYGYTF.

As regards this clonotype: In this CDR3 the conserved last residue, phenylalanine or tryptophan, is missing, so a read error is likely. V gene TRBV6-1 combines with J gene TRBJ1-5; no clear D. The germline gives CDR1 MNHNS, CDR2 SASEGT. CDR3 size: 12 residues. Written as DNA, the CDR3 is TGTGCTAGCAGTCACTGGGGTCGGCCCCAGCATTTA. Amino acid sequence: CASSHWGRPQHL.

For this clonotype: An end of the junction differs from the germline gene, which may be a read error. The V call is TRBV11-2, the J call TRBJ2-7; D is unclear. CDR1 and CDR2 (germline): SGHAT, FQNNGV. The CDR3 is 14 amino acids. The CDR3 region is CVSSLEPGPNEQNF. The CDR3 DNA reads TGTGTCAGCAGTTTAGAGCCGGGTCCGAACGAGCAGAACTTC.

Notes on this clonotype: One junction end disagrees with the germline gene, perhaps due to a read error. The rearrangement joins TRBV4-1 to TRBJ2-5; TRBD2 matches at 7 bases. Germline V gives CDR1 MGHRA, CDR2 YSYEKL. The CDR3 is made up of 14 amino acids. The DNA for the CDR3 is TGCGCCAGCAGCAAACGCGCCCGGGAGGAGATCCAGTACTTC. As protein: CASSKRAREEIQYF.

Details on this clonotype: Since a much larger clone is just one base distant, this may be a read error. The J gene is TRBJ1-5, the V gene TRBV12-3 or TRBV12-4, with D maybe TRBD1 (5 bases). Trimming removed 7 bases from V and 4 bases from J, with 14 bases in between. The CDR3 contains 14 residues. Here the CDR3 reads CASNWGRANQPQHF. In DNA, the CDR3 is TGTGCCAGCAATTGGGGACGGGCTAATCAGCCCCAGCATTTT.

This clonotype was counted many times. This rearrangement joins TRBV10-1 to TRBJ2-1; D may match TRBD1 or TRBD2 (6 bases each). Germline V CDR1 and CDR2: WNHNN, SYGVQD (reference sequence). V was clipped by 4 bases and J by 7 bases, with 11 bases between them. The CDR3 runs to 13 residues. The CDR3 protein is CASSGGAENEQFF. As DNA, the CDR3 is TGCGCCAGCAGTGGGGGGGCAGAGAATGAGCAGTTCTTC.

Regarding this clonotype: The missing conserved phenylalanine or tryptophan at the end of this CDR3 makes a read error likely. The limits of the CDR3 on the DNA are not certain, so only TCRdb's listed CDR3 is given. CDR3 loop: CASSSTYELYL. This chain uses TRBV12-3 or TRBV12-4 with TRBJ2-7. The CDR3 adds up to 11 amino acids, both ends counted.

This clonotype was recorded many times. The rearrangement joins TRBV6-2 or TRBV6-3 to TRBJ2-5; 8 nucleotides line up with TRBD2. This CDR3 has 17 residues. Germline V lookup: CDR1 MNHEY, CDR2 SVGEGT. The ends lost 0 bases at V and 4 bases at J; junction bases unmatched: 10. The CDR3: CASSYSPRSGRRETQYF. Written as DNA, the CDR3 is TGTGCCAGCAGTTACTCCCCAAGAAGCGGGAGAAGAGAGACCCAGTACTTC.

This clonotype was detected many times. The chain uses TRBV7-9 and TRBJ2-1, with 11 nucleotides matching TRBD2. Germline trimming cut 10 bases from V and 4 bases from J; bases unmatched to any gene: 3. The length of the CDR3 is 13 residues. Germline loops: CDR1 SEHNR, CDR2 FQNEAQ (reference sequence). The DNA of the CDR3 is TGTGCCACCGGGACTAGCGGATACAATGAGCAGTTCTTC. Amino acid sequence: CATGTSGYNEQFF.